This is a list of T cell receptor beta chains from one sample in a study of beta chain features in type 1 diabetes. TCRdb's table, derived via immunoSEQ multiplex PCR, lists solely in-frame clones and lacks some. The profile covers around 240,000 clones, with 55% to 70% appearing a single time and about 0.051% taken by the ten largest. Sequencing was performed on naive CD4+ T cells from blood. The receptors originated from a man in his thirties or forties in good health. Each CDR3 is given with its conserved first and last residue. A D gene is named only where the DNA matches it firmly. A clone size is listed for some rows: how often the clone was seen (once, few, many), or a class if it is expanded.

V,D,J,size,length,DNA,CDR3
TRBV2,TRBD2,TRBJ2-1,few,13,TGTGCCCTGGAAGGGACTACTTACAATGAGCAGTTCTTC,CALEGTTYNEQFF
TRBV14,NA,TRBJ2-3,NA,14,TGTGCCAGCAGCCAAGATGCTAGACTCGGTACGCAGTATTTT,CASSQDARLGTQYF
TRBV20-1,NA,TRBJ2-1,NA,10,TGCAGTGCTAGTGACAATGAGCAGTTCTTC,CSASDNEQFF
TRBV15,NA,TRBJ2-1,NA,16,TGTGCCACCAGCAGAGCCCAGGGTAGGGCCCTCAATGAGCAGTTCTTC,CATSRAQGRALNEQFF
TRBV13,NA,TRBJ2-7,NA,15,TGTGCCAGCAGCTCTTACCTAGCGCGGTCTAAGGAGCAGTACTTC,CASSSYLARSKEQYF
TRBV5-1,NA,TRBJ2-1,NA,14,TGCGCCAGCAGCATGACTACAGGGATAGACGAGCAGTTCTTC,CASSMTTGIDEQFF
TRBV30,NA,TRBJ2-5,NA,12,TGTGCCTGGAGTCGGGACCAAGAGACCCAGTACTTC,CAWSRDQETQYF
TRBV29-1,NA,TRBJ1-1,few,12,TGCAGCGTGAGGGCCGCGAACACTGAAGCTTTCTTT,CSVRAANTEAFF
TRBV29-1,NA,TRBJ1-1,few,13,TGCAGCGTTGAGGACAGTATGAACACTGAAGCTTTCTTT,CSVEDSMNTEAFF
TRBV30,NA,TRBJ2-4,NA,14,TGTGCCTGGGGACAGTCCGCAGCCAAAAACATTCAGTACTTC,CAWGQSAAKNIQYF
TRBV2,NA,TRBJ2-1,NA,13,TGTGCCAGAGGGGCCGGGGCCCTAAATGAGCAGTTCTTC,CARGAGALNEQFF
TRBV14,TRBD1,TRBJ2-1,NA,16,TGTGCCAGCAGCCAAGAGGGAGACAGGGGGCGCAATGAGCAGTTCTTC,CASSQEGDRGRNEQFF
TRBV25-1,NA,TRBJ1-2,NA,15,TGTGCCAGCAGTGAATCGACAGTTCTTAACTATGGCTACACCTTC,CASSESTVLNYGYTF
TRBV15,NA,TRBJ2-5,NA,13,TGTGCCACCAGCAGAGATGGCCCGACGGCCCAGTACTTC,CATSRDGPTAQYF
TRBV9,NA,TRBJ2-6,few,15,TGTGCCAGCAGCGTAGTTGACTCTGGGGCCAACGTCCTGACTTTC,CASSVVDSGANVLTF
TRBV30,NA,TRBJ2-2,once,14,TGTGCCTGGAGTATAGGAGGGGTCACCGGGGAGCTGTTTTTT,CAWSIGGVTGELFF
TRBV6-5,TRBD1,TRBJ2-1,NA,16,TGTGCCAGCAGTTACTCGATAGGGGGCGGCTACAATGAGCAGTTCTTC,CASSYSIGGGYNEQFF
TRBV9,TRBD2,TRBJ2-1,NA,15,TGTGCCAGCAGCGTTCCCGGGACTAGCCACAATGAGCAGTTCTTC,CASSVPGTSHNEQFF
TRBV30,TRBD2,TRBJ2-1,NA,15,TGTGCCTGGACCTTAGGGCTAGCGGAGAACAATGAGCAGTTCTTC,CAWTLGLAENNEQFF
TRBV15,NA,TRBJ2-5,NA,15,TGTGCCACCAGCAGAGTTATACGGACCCAAGAGACCCAGTACTTC,CATSRVIRTQETQYF
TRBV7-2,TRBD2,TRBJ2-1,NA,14,TGTGCCAGCAGCTTGGCGGGAGTACACAATGAGCAGTTCTTC,CASSLAGVHNEQFF
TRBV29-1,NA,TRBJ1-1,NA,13,TGCAGCGTTGACGTGGGTTCGCGCACTGAAGCTTTCTTT,CSVDVGSRTEAFF
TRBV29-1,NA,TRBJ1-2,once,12,TGCAGCCAAGACTCAGGACTCAAATCCTACACCTTC,CSQDSGLKSYTF
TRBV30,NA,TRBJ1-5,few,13,TGTGCCTGGAGTAGGGCACTAGGTCAGCCCCAGCATTTT,CAWSRALGQPQHF
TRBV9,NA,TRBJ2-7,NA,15,TGTGCCAGCAGCCCCCGCTTGGAGAGGACCTACGAGCAGTACTTC,CASSPRLERTYEQYF
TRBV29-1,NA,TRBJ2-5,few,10,TGCAGCGTTGAGAGGGAGACCCAGTACTTC,CSVERETQYF
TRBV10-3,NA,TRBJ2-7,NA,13,TGTGCCATCAGTGAGACCAATATGGCCGAGCAGTACTTC,CAISETNMAEQYF
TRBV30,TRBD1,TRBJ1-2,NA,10,TGTGCCTTTAGGACAGGGGGCTACACCTTC,CAFRTGGYTF
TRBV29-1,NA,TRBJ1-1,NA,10,TGCAGCGTAATAAGGGCTGAAGCTTTCTTT,CSVIRAEAFF
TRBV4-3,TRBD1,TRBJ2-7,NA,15,TGCGCCAGCAGCCGTTTCCCGGGACAGACCTACGAGCAGTACTTC,CASSRFPGQTYEQYF
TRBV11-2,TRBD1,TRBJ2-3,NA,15,TGTGCCAGCAGCCCTGGACAGGGGGAAACAGATACGCAGTATTTT,CASSPGQGETDTQYF
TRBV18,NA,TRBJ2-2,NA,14,TGTGCCAGCTCACCACAGGGGAACACCGGGGAGCTGTTTTTT,CASSPQGNTGELFF
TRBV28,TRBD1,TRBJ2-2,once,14,TGTGCCAGCATTATGGACAGGGGAACCGGGGAGCTGTTTTTT,CASIMDRGTGELFF
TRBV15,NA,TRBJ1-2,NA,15,TGTGCCACCAGCAGAGCCCTAGGAGGGAACGATGGCTACACCTTC,CATSRALGGNDGYTF
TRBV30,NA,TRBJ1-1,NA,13,TGTGCCTGTAAAGGGACCTACTCGACTGAAGCTTTCTTT,CACKGTYSTEAFF
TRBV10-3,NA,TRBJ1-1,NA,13,TGTGCCATCAGGCAGGGGCAGAACACTGAAGCTTTCTTT,CAIRQGQNTEAFF
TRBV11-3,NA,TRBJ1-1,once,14,TGTGCCAGCAGCTTACAGGGTCAGGGCACTGAAGCTTTCTTT,CASSLQGQGTEAFF
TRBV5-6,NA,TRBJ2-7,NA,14,TGTGCCAGCAGCTTGGGCTCGTTTGCCTACGAGCAGTACTTC,CASSLGSFAYEQYF
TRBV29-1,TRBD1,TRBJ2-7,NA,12,TGCAGCGTGGGACAGGGAACGAACGAGCAGTACTTC,CSVGQGTNEQYF
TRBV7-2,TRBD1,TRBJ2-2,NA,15,TGTGCCAGCAGATTTCAGGACAGGGGAGCCGGGGAGCTGTTTTTT,CASRFQDRGAGELFF
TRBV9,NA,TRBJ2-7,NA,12,TGTGCCAGCAGCGATCAGGGCTACGAGCAGTACTTC,CASSDQGYEQYF
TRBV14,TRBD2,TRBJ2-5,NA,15,TGTGCCAGCAGCCAAGTCCTAGCGGGAGCGGAGACCCAGTACTTC,CASSQVLAGAETQYF
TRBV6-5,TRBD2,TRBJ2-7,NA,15,TGTGCCAGCAGTTACAAGACTAGCGGGAGCTACGAGCAGTACTTC,CASSYKTSGSYEQYF
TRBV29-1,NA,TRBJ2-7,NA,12,TGCAGCGTTGAGGTACAGAATTACGAGCAGTACTTC,CSVEVQNYEQYF
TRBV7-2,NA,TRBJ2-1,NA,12,TGTGCCAGCAGGGGAGGCTACAATGAGCAGTTCTTC,CASRGGYNEQFF
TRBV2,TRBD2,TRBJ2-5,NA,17,TGTGCCAGCAGTGAAGCGCTAGGAGCGGGGGGCCAAGAGACCCAGTACTTC,CASSEALGAGGQETQYF
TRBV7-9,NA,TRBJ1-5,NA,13,TGTGCCAGCAGCCCGGGGCGAGATCAGCCCCAGCATTTT,CASSPGRDQPQHF
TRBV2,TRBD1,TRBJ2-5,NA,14,TGTGCCAGCAGTGAATGGGACAGCCAAGAGACCCAGTACTTC,CASSEWDSQETQYF
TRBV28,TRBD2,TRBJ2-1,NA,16,TGTGCCAGCACCCGAATAGGACTAGCGCGTTACAATGAGCAGTTCTTC,CASTRIGLARYNEQFF